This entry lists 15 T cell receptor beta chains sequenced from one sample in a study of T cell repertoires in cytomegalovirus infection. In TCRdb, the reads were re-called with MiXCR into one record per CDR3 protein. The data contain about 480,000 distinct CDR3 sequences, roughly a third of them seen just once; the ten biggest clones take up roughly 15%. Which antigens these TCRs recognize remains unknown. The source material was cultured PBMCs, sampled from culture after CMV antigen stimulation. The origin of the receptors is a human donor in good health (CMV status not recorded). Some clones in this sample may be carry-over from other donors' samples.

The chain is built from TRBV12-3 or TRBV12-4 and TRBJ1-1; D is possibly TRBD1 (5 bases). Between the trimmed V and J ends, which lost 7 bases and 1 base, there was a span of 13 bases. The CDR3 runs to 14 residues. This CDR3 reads CASTLPGANTEAFF. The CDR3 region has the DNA TGTGCCAGCACCCTTCCCGGGGCGAACACTGAAGCTTTCTTT.

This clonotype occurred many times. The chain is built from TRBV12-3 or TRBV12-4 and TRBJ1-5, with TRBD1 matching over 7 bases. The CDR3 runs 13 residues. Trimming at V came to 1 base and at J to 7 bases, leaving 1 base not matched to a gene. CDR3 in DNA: TGTGCCAGCAGTTTAGGACAGGGACAGCCCCAGCATTTT. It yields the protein CASSLGQGQPQHF.

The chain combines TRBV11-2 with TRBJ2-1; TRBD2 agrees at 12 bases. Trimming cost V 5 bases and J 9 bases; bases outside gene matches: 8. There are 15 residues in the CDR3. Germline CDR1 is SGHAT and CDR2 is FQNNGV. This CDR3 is CASSPSSGRASEQFF. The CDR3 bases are TGTGCCAGCAGCCCCTCTAGCGGGAGGGCGTCTGAGCAGTTCTTC.

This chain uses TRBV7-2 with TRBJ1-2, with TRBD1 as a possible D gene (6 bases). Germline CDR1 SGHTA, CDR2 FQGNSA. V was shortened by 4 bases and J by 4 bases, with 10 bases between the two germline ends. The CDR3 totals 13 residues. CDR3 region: CASSSLDSYGYTF. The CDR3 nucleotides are TGTGCCAGCAGCTCCCTGGACAGCTATGGCTACACCTTC.

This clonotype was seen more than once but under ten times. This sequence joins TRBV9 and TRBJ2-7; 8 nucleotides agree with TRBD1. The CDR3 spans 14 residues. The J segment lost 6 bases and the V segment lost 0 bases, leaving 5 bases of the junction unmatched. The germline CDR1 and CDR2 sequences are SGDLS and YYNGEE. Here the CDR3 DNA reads TGTGCCAGCAGCGTAGCTGGACAGGGAACCGAGCAGTACTTC. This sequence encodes CASSVAGQGTEQYF.

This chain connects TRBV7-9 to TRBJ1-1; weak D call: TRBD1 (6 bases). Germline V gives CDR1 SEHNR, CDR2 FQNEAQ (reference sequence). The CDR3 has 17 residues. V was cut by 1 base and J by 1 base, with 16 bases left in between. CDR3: CASSLGLNREENTEAFF. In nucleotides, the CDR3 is TGTGCCAGCAGCTTAGGTTTGAACAGGGAGGAGAACACTGAAGCTTTCTTT.

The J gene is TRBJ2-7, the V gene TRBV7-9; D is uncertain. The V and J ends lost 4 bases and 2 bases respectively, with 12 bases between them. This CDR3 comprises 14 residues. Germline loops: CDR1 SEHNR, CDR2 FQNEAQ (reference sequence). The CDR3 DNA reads TGTGCCAGCAGCTCTTTCCGGGTGCCCTACGAGCAGTACGTC. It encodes CASSSFRVPYEQYV.

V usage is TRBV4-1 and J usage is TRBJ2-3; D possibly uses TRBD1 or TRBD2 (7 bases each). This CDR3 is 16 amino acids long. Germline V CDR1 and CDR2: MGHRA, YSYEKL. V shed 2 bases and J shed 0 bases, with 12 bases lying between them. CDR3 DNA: TGCGCCAGCAGCCAACGAGCGGGACAGAGCACAGATACGCAGTATTTT. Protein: CASSQRAGQSTDTQYF.

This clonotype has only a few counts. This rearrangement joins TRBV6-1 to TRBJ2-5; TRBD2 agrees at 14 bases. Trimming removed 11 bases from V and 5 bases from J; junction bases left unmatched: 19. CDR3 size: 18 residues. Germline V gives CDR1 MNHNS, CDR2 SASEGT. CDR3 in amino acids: CASKGTQGTSGRSETQYF. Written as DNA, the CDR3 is TGTGCCTCCAAGGGTACTCAGGGGACTAGCGGGAGATCGGAGACCCAGTACTTC.

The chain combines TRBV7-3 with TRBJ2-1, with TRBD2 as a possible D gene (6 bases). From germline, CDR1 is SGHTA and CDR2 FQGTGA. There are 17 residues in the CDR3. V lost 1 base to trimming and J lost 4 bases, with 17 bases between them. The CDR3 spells CASSLRLLASEYNEQFF. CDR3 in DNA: TGTGCCAGCAGCTTAAGGCTTTTGGCTAGCGAGTACAATGAGCAGTTCTTC. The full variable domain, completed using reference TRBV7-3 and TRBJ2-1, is GAGVSQTPSNKVTEKGKYVELRCDPISGHTALYWYRQSLGQGPEFLIYFQGTGAADDSGLPNDRFFAVRPEGSVSTLKIQRTERGDSAVYLCASSLRLLASEYNEQFFGPGTRLTVL.

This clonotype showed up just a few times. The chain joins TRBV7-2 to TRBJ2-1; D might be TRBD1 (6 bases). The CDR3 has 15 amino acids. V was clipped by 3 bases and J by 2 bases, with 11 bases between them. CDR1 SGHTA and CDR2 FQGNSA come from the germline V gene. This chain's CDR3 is CASSFRTGPYNEQFF. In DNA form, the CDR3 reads TGTGCCAGCAGCTTCCGAACAGGGCCCTACAATGAGCAGTTCTTC.

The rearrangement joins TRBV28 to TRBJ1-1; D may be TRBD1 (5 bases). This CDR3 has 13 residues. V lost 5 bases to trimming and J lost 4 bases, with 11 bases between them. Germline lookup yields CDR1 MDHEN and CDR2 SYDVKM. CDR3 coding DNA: TGTGCCAGCAGTGATCCAGGGCCCACTGAAGCTTTCTTT. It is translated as CASSDPGPTEAFF. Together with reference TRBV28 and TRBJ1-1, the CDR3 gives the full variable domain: DVKVTQSSRYLVKRTGEKVFLECVQDMDHENMFWYRQDPGLGLRLIYFSYDVKMKEKGDIPEGYSVSREKKERFSLILESASTNQTSMYLCASSDPGPTEAFFGQGTRLTVV.

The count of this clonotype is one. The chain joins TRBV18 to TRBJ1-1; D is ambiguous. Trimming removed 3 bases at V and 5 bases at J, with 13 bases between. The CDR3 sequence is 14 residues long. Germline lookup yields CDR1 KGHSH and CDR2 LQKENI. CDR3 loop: CASSPDRYSTEAFF. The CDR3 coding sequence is TGTGCCAGCTCACCCGATCGCTATTCTACTGAAGCTTTCTTT.

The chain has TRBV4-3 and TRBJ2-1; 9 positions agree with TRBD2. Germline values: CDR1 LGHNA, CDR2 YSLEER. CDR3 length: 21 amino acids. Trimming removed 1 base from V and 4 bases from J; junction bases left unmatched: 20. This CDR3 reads CASSQVWMMAGGPHGYNEQFF. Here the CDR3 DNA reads TGCGCCAGCAGCCAAGTCTGGATGATGGCGGGAGGGCCCCATGGTTACAATGAGCAGTTCTTC.

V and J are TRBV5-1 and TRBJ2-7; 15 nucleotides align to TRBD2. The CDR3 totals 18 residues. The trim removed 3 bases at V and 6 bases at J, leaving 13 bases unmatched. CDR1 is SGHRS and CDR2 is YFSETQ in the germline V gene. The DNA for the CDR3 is TGCGCCAGCAGCTCCGGACTAGCGGGAGGGCCTATTTCTCGCGAGCAGTACGTC. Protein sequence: CASSSGLAGGPISREQYV.